Listed below are T cell receptor beta chains from one sample, sequenced in a study of technical replicates of blood from a few donors. The table came from immunoSEQ multiplex PCR; TCRdb's copy has only in-frame clones and leaves some out. The table shows 90,000 or so clones, with approximately 95% occurring only once. Sequences were obtained from T cells isolated from PBMCs. These receptors were obtained from a human donor in good health. CDR3s include the opening cysteine and the closing phenylalanine or tryptophan. D genes are given only for firm matches. A clone size is listed for some rows: how often the clone was seen (once, few, many), or a class if it is expanded.

j_call d_call v_call clone_size cdr3_aa cdr3_nt
TRBJ2-2 - TRBV19 - CASKGVTGELFF TGTGCCAGTAAGGGAGTCACCGGGGAGCTGTTTTTT
TRBJ2-7 TRBD1 TRBV29-1 - CSVIRGNEQYF TGCAGCGTTATCAGGGGGAACGAGCAGTACTTC
TRBJ2-1 TRBD2 TRBV2 - CASSRLAGGIGEQFF TGTGCCAGCAGCAGACTAGCGGGAGGGATTGGTGAGCAGTTCTTC
TRBJ2-7 - TRBV9 - CASSVASSYEQYF TGTGCCAGCAGCGTAGCTAGCTCCTACGAGCAGTACTTC
TRBJ2-7 - TRBV7-9 - CASSLSTYEQYF TGTGCCAGCAGCTTATCAACCTACGAGCAGTACTTC
TRBJ1-4 TRBD1 TRBV19 - CASTPSGTGGPTNEKLFF TGTGCCAGTACCCCCTCCGGGACAGGGGGTCCAACTAATGAAAAACTGTTTTTT
TRBJ2-1 - TRBV19 few CASSILGRWEQFF TGTGCCAGTAGTATTCTGGGGAGATGGGAGCAGTTCTTC
TRBJ2-3 TRBD2 TRBV18 - CASSRTSSDTQYF TGTGCCAGCTCAAGGACTAGTTCAGATACGCAGTATTTT
TRBJ1-1 - TRBV4-1 - CASSPGSSGTWKVVAFF TGCGCCAGCAGCCCGGGGTCATCCGGGACTTGGAAGGTAGTAGCTTTCTTT
TRBJ1-4 - TRBV4-1 - CASSPTVTFVTNEKLFF TGCGCCAGCAGCCCCACAGTTACATTTGTAACTAATGAAAAACTGTTTTTT
TRBJ1-5 - TRBV6-4 - CASASRIDQPQHF TGTGCCAGCGCTAGTCGGATAGATCAGCCCCAGCATTTT
TRBJ2-3 TRBD2 TRBV7-6 - CASSWGGASADTQYF TGTGCCAGCAGCTGGGGGGGAGCCTCAGCAGATACGCAGTATTTT
TRBJ1-4 - TRBV6-5 - CASSRAAAGEKLFF TGTGCCAGCAGTCGGGCAGCCGCGGGGGAAAAACTGTTTTTT
TRBJ2-1 - TRBV9 - CASSAGLTINEQFF TGTGCCAGCAGCGCGGGACTCACCATCAATGAGCAGTTCTTC
TRBJ2-2 TRBD2 TRBV5-1 - CASSPTSGGNTGELFF TGCGCCAGCAGCCCGACTAGCGGGGGAAACACCGGGGAGCTGTTTTTT
TRBJ1-5 - TRBV28 - CASSWFRANQPQHF TGTGCCAGCTCGTGGTTCAGGGCTAATCAGCCCCAGCATTTT
TRBJ2-3 TRBD2 TRBV15 - CATSRDMGLAGGTDTQYF TGTGCCACCAGCAGAGATATGGGACTAGCGGGAGGTACAGATACGCAGTATTTT
TRBJ1-5 TRBD1 TRBV7-9 - CASSLVGQGHQPQHF TGTGCCAGCAGCTTAGTGGGACAGGGCCACCAGCCCCAGCATTTT
TRBJ2-1 TRBD2 TRBV6-4 - CASSDSSGSYNEQFF TGTGCCAGCAGTGACTCTAGCGGGAGCTACAATGAGCAGTTCTTC
TRBJ2-7 TRBD1 TRBV6-5 - CASSSRTGAPYEQYF TGTGCCAGCAGTTCGAGGACAGGGGCCCCCTACGAGCAGTACTTC
TRBJ1-5 - TRBV19 - CASTPSLGAYNQPQHF TGTGCCAGTACCCCATCACTGGGCGCCTACAATCAGCCCCAGCATTTT
TRBJ2-7 - TRBV19 - CASSIGQVNEQYF TGTGCCAGTAGTATAGGACAAGTTAACGAGCAGTACTTC
TRBJ1-3 - TRBV9 - CASSAGTNSGNTIYF TGTGCCAGCAGCGCCGGGACAAACTCTGGAAACACCATATATTTT
TRBJ2-5 TRBD1 TRBV19 - CASGDRGSQETQYF TGTGCCAGTGGGGACAGGGGCTCACAAGAGACCCAGTACTTC
TRBJ2-7 - TRBV29-1 once CSVRDSQGYEQYF TGCAGCGTTAGAGATAGTCAGGGATACGAGCAGTACTTC
TRBJ1-2 - TRBV4-3 - CASSQDPLGYTF TGCGCCAGCAGCCAAGATCCTCTAGGCTACACCTTC
TRBJ1-1 - TRBV30 - CAWNPGSGTEAFF TGTGCCTGGAACCCAGGTAGCGGGACTGAAGCTTTCTTT
TRBJ1-2 TRBD1 TRBV19 - CASSPGTDGYTF TGTGCCAGTAGTCCTGGGACAGACGGCTACACCTTC
TRBJ2-3 - TRBV13 - CASSLVQFVDTQYF TGTGCCAGCAGCTTAGTCCAGTTTGTGGATACGCAGTATTTT
TRBJ2-3 - TRBV7-7 - CASSPRILEAGTDTQYF TGTGCTAGCAGCCCTAGGATACTAGAAGCGGGCACAGATACGCAGTATTTT
TRBJ2-7 - TRBV19 once CASSIGQTPSSIAEQYF TGTGCCAGTAGTATTGGACAGACCCCTTCCAGTATAGCCGAGCAGTACTTC
TRBJ2-7 - TRBV7-7 - CASSSYGESYEQYF TGTGCCAGCAGCTCGTACGGAGAATCCTACGAGCAGTACTTC
TRBJ2-2 TRBD1 TRBV2 - CASSEALRDSFTGELFF TGTGCCAGCAGTGAAGCGCTTCGGGACAGCTTTACCGGGGAGCTGTTTTTT
TRBJ2-7 TRBD1 TRBV4-1 - CASSQSSSGTGAYEQYF TGCGCCAGCAGCCAATCGTCTTCCGGGACAGGGGCCTACGAGCAGTACTTC
TRBJ2-7 - TRBV11-2 - CASSLDWYGGYEQYF TGTGCCAGCAGCTTAGATTGGTACGGGGGATACGAGCAGTACTTC
TRBJ2-3 TRBD2 TRBV11-2 - CASSPGTSADTQYF TGTGCCAGCAGCCCAGGGACTAGTGCAGATACGCAGTATTTT
TRBJ1-2 - TRBV30 - CAWSHNRDDGYTF TGTGCCTGGAGCCATAACAGGGACGACGGCTACACCTTC
TRBJ2-1 - TRBV11-2 once CASSLARPHEQFF TGTGCCAGCAGCTTAGCTAGGCCCCATGAGCAGTTCTTC
TRBJ2-7 TRBD2 TRBV7-2 once CASSLSGGPGEQYF TGTGCCAGCAGCTTATCGGGAGGGCCGGGCGAGCAGTACTTC
TRBJ2-5 - TRBV18 - CASSPVGVEETQYF TGTGCCAGCTCACCAGTAGGGGTTGAAGAGACCCAGTACTTC
TRBJ2-7 - TRBV4-3 - CASSQELFYEQYF TGCGCCAGCAGCCAAGAACTGTTCTACGAGCAGTACTTC
TRBJ2-1 TRBD1 TRBV5-1 - CASSSKDREENEQFF TGCGCCAGCAGCTCAAAGGACAGGGAGGAGAATGAGCAGTTCTTC
TRBJ2-4 TRBD1 TRBV7-8 once CASSLKGGQVFGIQYF TGTGCCAGCAGCTTAAAAGGGGGCCAGGTATTTGGCATTCAGTACTTC
TRBJ2-7 - TRBV7-3 - CASSLSYEQYF TGTGCCAGCAGCCTCTCCTACGAGCAGTACTTC
TRBJ1-1 TRBD1 TRBV30 few CAWTRQGNTEAFF TGTGCCTGGACCAGACAGGGGAACACTGAAGCTTTCTTT
TRBJ2-7 - TRBV5-1 once CASSYSDEQYF TGCGCCAGCAGCTATAGCGACGAGCAGTACTTC
TRBJ2-2 - TRBV30 - CAWVEAGELFF TGTGCCTGGGTCGAGGCCGGGGAGCTGTTTTTT
TRBJ2-2 TRBD1 TRBV5-6 - CASSLIPGQGDAGELFF TGTGCCAGCAGCTTGATCCCGGGACAGGGGGACGCCGGGGAGCTGTTTTTT
TRBJ2-5 - TRBV28 - CASLRLPQETQYF TGTGCCAGCCTGCGACTACCACAAGAGACCCAGTACTTC
TRBJ1-4 TRBD1 TRBV5-1 - CASSLERAGGKLFF TGCGCCAGCAGCTTGGAAAGGGCAGGGGGTAAACTGTTTTTT
TRBJ1-4 - TRBV5-5 - CASSPRGSTNEKLFF TGTGCCAGCAGCCCAAGGGGAAGCACTAATGAAAAACTGTTTTTT
TRBJ2-7 TRBD1 TRBV9 - CASSARTGTGGYEQYF TGTGCCAGCAGCGCCCGAACCGGGACAGGCGGGTACGAGCAGTACTTC
TRBJ2-7 TRBD1 TRBV15 - CATSRTTGVTYEQYF TGTGCCACCAGCAGAACGACAGGGGTAACCTACGAGCAGTACTTC
TRBJ2-1 TRBD2 TRBV9 once CASTASGNNYNEQFF TGTGCCAGCACCGCTAGCGGGAATAACTACAATGAGCAGTTCTTC